This entry lists 16 T cell receptor beta chains sequenced from one sample in a study of T cells in Graves' hyperthyroidism and ophthalmopathy. The source material, RNA transcripts, was used to amplify TCR beta CDR3 regions. Primed by the HTBI set, a first-round RT-PCR was run on the TCR CDR3. TCRdb used MiXCR to reprocess the multiplex PCR reads, holding one entry per CDR3 protein. The sample lists hundreds of thousands of distinct CDR3 sequences; 12% to 15% were seen once. What was sequenced was blood. These receptors were obtained from a woman aged 18-29 years with Graves' hyperthyroidism.

The rearrangement links TRBV7-6 to TRBJ2-1; D gene unclear. The CDR3 loop spans 13 amino acids. The germline CDR1 and CDR2 sequences are SGHVS and FNYEAQ. The germline V and J ends were trimmed by 3 bases and 5 bases, with 8 bases remaining between them. CDR3: CASSFAAHNEQFF. As DNA, the CDR3 is TGTGCCAGCAGCTTCGCCGCCCACAATGAGCAGTTCTTC. Full variable domain (outside the CDR3, taken from reference TRBV7-6 and TRBJ2-1): GAGVSQSPRYKVTKRGQDVALRCDPISGHVSLYWYRQALGQGPEFLTYFNYEAQQDKSGLPNDRFSAERPEGSISTLTIQRTEQRDSAMYRCASSFAAHNEQFFGPGTRLTVL.

The V gene is TRBV12-3 or TRBV12-4, the J gene TRBJ2-2; the match to TRBD2 covers 9 bases. After removal of 3 bases from V and 0 bases from J, the junction contained 17 bases not matched to a gene. This CDR3 region has 21 residues. Here the CDR3 reads CASSFFGRGTSLLPNTGELFF. The CDR3 DNA reads as TGTGCCAGCAGTTTCTTCGGGCGGGGGACTAGCTTATTACCGAACACCGGGGAGCTGTTTTTT.

This clonotype was counted ten times or more. The chain combines TRBV2 with TRBJ1-4, with D possibly being TRBD1 (6 bases). The CDR3 runs to 15 residues. Germline loops: CDR1 SNHLY, CDR2 FYNNEI. The V and J ends lost 5 bases and 6 bases respectively, with 16 bases between them. The DNA of the CDR3 is TGTGCCAGCAGTCATCGGACAGTCCTCGATGAAAAACTGTTTTTT. The encoded protein is CASSHRTVLDEKLFF.

This clonotype was recorded many times. V usage is TRBV12-3 or TRBV12-4 and J usage is TRBJ1-1; 7 bases are a match to TRBD1. J was trimmed by 8 bases and V by 6 bases; bases with no gene match: 6. The CDR3 consists of 12 residues. CDR3 amino acids: CASRVRGQEAFF. CDR3 DNA sequence: TGTGCCAGCAGGGTGAGGGGGCAGGAAGCTTTCTTT.

There are many counts of this clonotype. The chain's CDR3 is CASSPASGNTEAFF. The CDR3 DNA sequence: TGTGCCAGCAGCCCCGCAAGCGGGAACACTGAAGCTTTCTTT. The chain uses TRBV11-3 and TRBJ1-1; no clear D gene. CDR1 and CDR2 (germline): SGHNT, YENEEA. Trimming stripped 5 bases from V and 1 base from J, with 11 bases between. CDR3 length equals 14 residues.

The chain links TRBV28 to TRBJ1-5, with D tentatively TRBD1 (5 bases). The germline gives CDR1 MDHEN, CDR2 SYDVKM. V shed 8 bases and J shed 7 bases, with 15 bases lying between them. This CDR3 spans 13 amino acids. The CDR3 DNA reads as TGTGCCAGCGACCGAGGGGTCGGCCAGCCCCAGCATTTT. It encodes CASDRGVGQPQHF.

The chain combines TRBV19 with TRBJ1-5; the match to TRBD1 covers 10 bases. This CDR3 has 15 amino acids. Germline assignment: CDR1 LNHDA and CDR2 SQIVND (reference sequence). V was clipped by 5 bases and J by 5 bases; unmatched bases: 6. The CDR3 protein is CASSLGQGLDQPQHF. The CDR3 nucleotides read TGTGCCAGTAGTCTGGGACAGGGGTTGGATCAGCCCCAGCATTTT.

The J gene is TRBJ2-5, the V gene TRBV20-1; the match to TRBD2 covers 12 bases. CDR3 length: 16 amino acids. Trimming at V came to 3 bases and at J to 4 bases, leaving 9 bases not matched to a gene. Germline CDR1 reads DFQATT; CDR2 reads SNEGSKA (reference sequence). The CDR3 reads CSARTSGRIGGETQYF. CDR3 coding DNA: TGCAGTGCTAGGACTAGCGGGAGAATAGGAGGAGAGACCCAGTACTTC.

V usage is TRBV20-1 and J usage is TRBJ1-6; perhaps TRBD1 as D (5 bases). Germline V lookup: CDR1 DFQATT, CDR2 SNEGSKA (reference sequence). This CDR3 is 12 amino acids long. Trimming left V 7 bases short and J 7 bases short, with 11 bases between. The CDR3 DNA is TGCAGTGTCCGGGGCCTCAATTCACCCCTCCACTTT. Translated, it gives CSVRGLNSPLHF.

This clonotype was counted ten times or more. The V gene is TRBV4-1, the J gene TRBJ2-1, with D hard to call. Between the trimmed V and J ends, which lost 0 bases and 5 bases, there was a span of 17 bases. This CDR3 is 17 amino acids long. CDR1 is MGHRA, CDR2 YSYEKL, per germline. CDR3 nucleotide sequence: TGCGCCAGCAGCCAAGATCCCAACTCAGGCACCAACAATGAGCAGTTCTTC. This sequence encodes CASSQDPNSGTNNEQFF.

On this clonotype: A much larger clone differs from this one at a single base, so this may be a read error. The gene calls are TRBV24-1 and TRBJ2-1, with TRBD2 matching over 9 bases. The J call may be wrong; the DNA end is better matched by TRBJ2-7. The germline V gene encodes CDR1 KGHDR and CDR2 SFDVKD. The CDR3 contains 14 residues. The CDR3 is CATRAGGSYNEQYF. As DNA, the CDR3 is TGTGCCACCAGAGCGGGAGGCTCCTACAATGAGCAGTACTTC.

V and J are TRBV15 and TRBJ2-1; 10 bases are shared with TRBD2. V gave up 6 bases and J gave up 4 bases; unmatched junction bases: 0. Germline-derived CDR1 and CDR2 are LNHNV and YYDKDF (reference sequence). This CDR3 spans 13 amino acids. The CDR3, as DNA: TGTGCCACCAGACTAGCGGGGTACAATGAGCAGTTCTTC. It codes for CATRLAGYNEQFF.

The sample holds a few counts of this clonotype. The chain recombines TRBV29-1 with TRBJ1-5, with D maybe TRBD1 (5 bases). The V gene lost 5 bases and the J gene lost 2 bases, with 16 bases spanning the gap. Germline V gives CDR1 SQVTM, CDR2 ANQGSEA. The length of the CDR3 is 15 residues. This CDR3 is CSVLLDKRGNQPQHF. The DNA for the CDR3 is TGCAGCGTTCTTTTGGACAAACGCGGCAATCAGCCCCAGCATTTT.

This clonotype was picked up many times. The chain links TRBV6-1 to TRBJ1-3; 9 positions agree with TRBD1. The trim removed 6 bases at V and 4 bases at J, leaving 10 bases unmatched. There are 16 residues in the CDR3. CDR1 is MNHNS, CDR2 SASEGT, per germline. The CDR3 here is CASRIPGQGSGNTIYF. Written as DNA, the CDR3 is TGTGCCAGCAGGATTCCGGGACAGGGATCCGGAAACACCATATATTTT.

The rearrangement joins TRBV7-9 to TRBJ2-5; D is unclear. V lost 3 bases to trimming and J lost 5 bases, with 19 bases between them. The CDR3 runs to 16 residues. The germline gives CDR1 SEHNR, CDR2 FQNEAQ (reference sequence). In nucleotides, the CDR3 is TGTGCCAGCAGCTTTGACCCTGGTGGGAATACGGAGACCCAGTACTTC. It encodes CASSFDPGGNTETQYF.

This clonotype was observed a handful of times. The chain joins TRBV5-1 to TRBJ2-1; D gene ambiguous. The CDR3 runs to 15 residues. V gave up 7 bases and J gave up 7 bases, with 21 bases separating them. CDR1 SGHRS and CDR2 YFSETQ come from the germline V gene. CDR3 in amino acids: CASVWGSPATNEQFF. The CDR3 nucleotides are TGCGCCAGCGTCTGGGGTAGCCCCGCAACGAATGAGCAGTTCTTC.